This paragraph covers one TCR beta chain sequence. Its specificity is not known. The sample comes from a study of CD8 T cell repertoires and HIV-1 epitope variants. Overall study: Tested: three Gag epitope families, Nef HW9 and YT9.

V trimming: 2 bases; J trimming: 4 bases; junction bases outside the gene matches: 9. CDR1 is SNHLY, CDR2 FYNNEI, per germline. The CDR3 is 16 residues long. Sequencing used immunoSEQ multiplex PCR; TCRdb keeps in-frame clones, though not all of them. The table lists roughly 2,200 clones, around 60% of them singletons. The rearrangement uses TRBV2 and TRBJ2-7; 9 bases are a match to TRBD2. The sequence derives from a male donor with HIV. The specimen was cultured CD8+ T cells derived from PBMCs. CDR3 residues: CASSENAAGGRYEQYF. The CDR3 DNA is TGTGCCAGCAGTGAAAACGCAGCGGGAGGCAGGTACGAGCAGTACTTC.